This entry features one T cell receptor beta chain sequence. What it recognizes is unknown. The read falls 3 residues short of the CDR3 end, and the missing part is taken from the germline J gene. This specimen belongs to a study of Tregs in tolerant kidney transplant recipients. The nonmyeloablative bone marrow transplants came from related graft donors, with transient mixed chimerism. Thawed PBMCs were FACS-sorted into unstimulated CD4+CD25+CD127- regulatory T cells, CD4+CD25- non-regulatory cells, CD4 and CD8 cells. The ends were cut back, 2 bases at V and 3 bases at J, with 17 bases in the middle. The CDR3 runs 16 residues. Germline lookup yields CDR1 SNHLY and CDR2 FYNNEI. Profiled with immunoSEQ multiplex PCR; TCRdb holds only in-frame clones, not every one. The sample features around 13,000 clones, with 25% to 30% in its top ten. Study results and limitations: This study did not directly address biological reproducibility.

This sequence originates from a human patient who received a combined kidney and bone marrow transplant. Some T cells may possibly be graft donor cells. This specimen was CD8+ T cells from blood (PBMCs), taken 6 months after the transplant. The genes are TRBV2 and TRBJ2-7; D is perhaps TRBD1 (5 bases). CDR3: CASSERGGYIDYEQYF. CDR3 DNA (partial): TGTGCCAGCAGTGAAAGGGGCGGATACATAGACTACGAG.